The entry that follows covers one T cell receptor beta chain sequence. Its antigen remains unidentified. The CDR3 consists of 15 residues. Between the trimmed V and J ends, which lost 5 bases and 5 bases, there was a span of 16 bases. The entry originates in a study of T cells in Graves' hyperthyroidism and ophthalmopathy. Regarding the study as a whole: Blood also showed most of the thyroid clonotypes that were expanded above 0.001.

With duration under 3 months, ophthalmopathy was active: Clinical Activity Score at least 3, NOSPECS at least 4. Regions amplified from RNA transcripts were the TCR beta CDR3 regions. The HTBI primer set served for first-round RT-PCR of the TCR CDR3. TCRdb ran MiXCR on the multiplex PCR reads and lists one entry per CDR3 protein. The table lists 350,000 to 400,000 distinct CDR3 sequences, approximately 17% of them singletons, with 40% in the top ten. The sequenced sample was blood. The receptor was isolated from a man between 18 and 35 years old with Graves' ophthalmopathy. The chain uses TRBV12-3 or TRBV12-4 and TRBJ2-1, with a possible D match to TRBD2 (6 bases). The CDR3 bases are TGTGCCAGCAGTCTCGGGGACTCGGTAGACAATGAGCAGTTCTTC. This gives the protein CASSLGDSVDNEQFF.